The 26 T cell receptor beta chains below all came from one sample that was sequenced in a study of cytomegalovirus exposure and HLA in healthy donors. This PCR relied on a set of 60 Vbeta primers and 13 Jbeta primers. The repertoire was sequenced with immunoSEQ multiplex PCR; TCRdb's copy has only in-frame clones and lacks some. Among roughly 280,000 clones listed, approximately 70% were seen once. Sequenced material: PBMCs. The origin of the receptors is a female donor in good health and CMV-seronegative.

On this clone itself: Sequence at one end of the junction differs from germline and may be a read error. This chain links TRBV5-1 with TRBJ2-3, with a possible D match to TRBD2 (6 bases). CDR1 and CDR2 from the germline V gene are SGHRS and YFSETQ. The length of the CDR3 is 15 residues. The CDR3 region has the DNA TGCGCCAGCAACTTGGCCGGACTACTCACAGATACGCAGTATTTT. Translated, it gives CASNLAGLLTDTQYF.

The chain employs TRBV2 and TRBJ2-1; TRBD1 matches 7 bases. Unmatched junction bases numbered 5, after V lost 6 bases and J lost 3 bases. Germline CDR1 reads SNHLY; CDR2 reads FYNNEI. CDR3 length: 14 amino acids. In DNA form, the CDR3 reads TGTGCCAGCAGGAAGGACAGGATCTACAATGAGCAGTTCTTC. As protein: CASRKDRIYNEQFF.

The V gene is TRBV5-1, the J gene TRBJ2-6, with D possibly being TRBD1 (6 bases). The CDR3 contains 17 residues. Germline CDR1 reads SGHRS; CDR2 reads YFSETQ. Trimming shortened V by 0 bases and J by 3 bases, and 13 bases separated the two germline ends. The CDR3 is CASSLAAGVVGANVLTF. CDR3 nucleotides: TGCGCCAGCAGCTTGGCCGCAGGGGTGGTTGGGGCCAACGTCCTGACTTTC. Full variable domain (remainder filled in from reference TRBV5-1 and TRBJ2-6): KAGVTQTPRYLIKTRGQQVTLSCSPISGHRSVSWYQQTPGQGLQFLFEYFSETQRNKGNFPGRFSGRQFSNSRSEMNVSTLELGDSALYLCASSLAAGVVGANVLTFGAGSRLTVL.

The chain links TRBV28 to TRBJ2-1, with a weak D call TRBD2 (6 bases). CDR1 is MDHEN, CDR2 SYDVKM, per germline. The CDR3 is 16 residues long. V was trimmed by 2 bases and J by 8 bases, leaving 19 bases between them. This chain's CDR3 is CASSLINSGELYEQFF. CDR3 sequence (DNA): TGTGCCAGCAGTTTAATAAATTCGGGAGAGCTCTATGAGCAGTTCTTC.

A remark on this clone: The same CDR3 is also encoded by other DNA sequences in this sample. The chain recombines TRBV11-3 with TRBJ2-3, with D hard to call. The V gene's germline CDR1 is SGHNT and CDR2 YENEEA. Trimming took 1 base from V and 4 from J, leaving 3 bases between them. The CDR3 has 12 amino acids. The CDR3 reads CASSLAADTQYF. The CDR3 region has the DNA TGTGCCAGCAGCTTAGCAGCAGATACGCAGTATTTT.

The chain uses TRBV15 and TRBJ1-1, with a weak D call TRBD1 (6 bases). This CDR3 is built from 16 residues. Germline loops: CDR1 LNHNV, CDR2 YYDKDF (reference sequence). V lost 0 bases, J lost 1 base, and 12 bases lay in between. Here the CDR3 DNA reads TGTGCCACCAGCAGAGACCCACAGGGACCGAACACTGAAGCTTTCTTT. Its protein is CATSRDPQGPNTEAFF.

V usage is TRBV19 and J usage is TRBJ2-7; possibly TRBD2 for D (5 bases). This CDR3 has 13 amino acids. The V and J ends lost 6 bases and 0 bases respectively, with 9 bases between them. Germline values: CDR1 LNHDA, CDR2 SQIVND (reference sequence). Here the CDR3 DNA reads TGTGCCAGTAGCTCTGACTACTCCTACGAGCAGTACTTC. Amino acid sequence: CASSSDYSYEQYF.

The chain recombines TRBV6-5 with TRBJ2-7; D perhaps matches TRBD2 (6 bases). This CDR3 is 14 amino acids long. Trimming removed 2 bases at V and 4 bases at J, with 12 bases between. Germline loops: CDR1 MNHEY, CDR2 SVGAGI. The CDR3 bases are TGTGCCAGCAGTTACGGCGGGACGGGGTACGAGCAGTACTTC. Translated: CASSYGGTGYEQYF.

A few counts support this clone. The V call is TRBV6-1, the J call TRBJ2-3; 8 nucleotides agree with TRBD2. The CDR3 consists of 16 residues. The ends lost 4 bases at V and 4 bases at J; junction bases unmatched: 10. From germline, CDR1 is MNHNS and CDR2 SASEGT. CDR3 nucleotide sequence: TGTGCCAGCAGTGGAATTTCGGGAGGGCCATCAGATACGCAGTATTTT. Residues: CASSGISGGPSDTQYF.

The gene calls are TRBV9 and TRBJ2-7; no clear D gene. Germline-derived CDR1 and CDR2 are SGDLS and YYNGEE. CDR3 length equals 15 residues. Trimming left V 0 bases short and J 3 bases short, with 13 bases between. The CDR3 reads CASSVEMTDIYEQYF. As DNA, the CDR3 is TGTGCCAGCAGCGTAGAGATGACCGACATCTACGAGCAGTACTTC.

The chain carries TRBV14 and TRBJ2-7; TRBD2 matches at 16 bases. The CDR3 totals 18 residues. The V gene's germline CDR1 is SGHDN and CDR2 FVKESK. Unmatched junction bases numbered 9, after V lost 4 bases and J lost 3 bases. The CDR3 loop reads CASSPLGTSGRGGYEQYF. The CDR3 nucleotides are TGTGCCAGCAGCCCCCTCGGGACTAGCGGGAGGGGGGGCTACGAGCAGTACTTC.

The rearrangement uses TRBV4-2 and TRBJ2-1, with 12 bases identical to TRBD2. The CDR3 spans 17 residues. The germline V gene has CDR1 LGHNA and CDR2 YNFKEQ. Germline trimming cut 1 base from V and 7 bases from J; bases unmatched to any gene: 8. The CDR3, as DNA: TGTGCCAGCAGCCAAGGGCTAGCGGGAGGGAGCTGGAATGAGCAGTTCTTC. Protein sequence: CASSQGLAGGSWNEQFF.

This sequence joins TRBV4-1 and TRBJ2-7, with 8 nucleotides matching TRBD2. CDR3 length: 17 amino acids. The junction had 7 bases not matched to a gene; V was cut back by 0 bases and J by 0 bases. The V gene's germline CDR1 is MGHRA and CDR2 YSYEKL. The CDR3 spells CASSQDQGAGGSYEQYF. The CDR3, as DNA: TGCGCCAGCAGCCAAGATCAGGGCGCGGGGGGCTCCTACGAGCAGTACTTC.

V usage is TRBV18 and J usage is TRBJ2-3; 10 nucleotides agree with TRBD2. Germline V lookup: CDR1 KGHSH, CDR2 LQKENI. With 3 bases clipped from V and 3 bases from J, the junction kept 12 bases outside the gene matches. This CDR3 contains 18 residues. As DNA, the CDR3 is TGTGCCAGCTCACCGTTGCTAGCGGGAGTGGGAGTGACAGATACGCAGTATTTT. Protein product: CASSPLLAGVGVTDTQYF.

The chain links TRBV7-6 to TRBJ1-1, with 7 bases lining up with TRBD1. V dropped 2 bases and J dropped 2; count of bases not matched to a gene: 5. Germline V lookup: CDR1 SGHVS, CDR2 FNYEAQ. This CDR3 comprises 15 residues. CDR3 loop: CASSLLGQINTEAFF. CDR3 in DNA: TGTGCCAGCAGCTTATTGGGACAGATAAACACTGAAGCTTTCTTT.

V usage is TRBV30 and J usage is TRBJ2-5; possibly TRBD2 for D (5 bases). CDR3 size: 11 residues. Germline CDR1 reads GTSNPN; CDR2 reads SVGIG (reference sequence). The CDR3 DNA is TGTCCCCGGGATCCCGGGGAGACCCAGTACTTC. This gives the protein CPRDPGETQYF.

This sequence joins TRBV30 and TRBJ2-3; D call uncertain. CDR1 and CDR2 (germline): GTSNPN, SVGIG (reference sequence). The CDR3 spans 10 residues. The germline V and J ends were trimmed by 8 bases and 4 bases, with 7 bases remaining between them. CDR3 sequence: CASSADTQYF. The DNA for the CDR3 is TGTGCCAGTTCGGCAGATACGCAGTATTTT.

This chain links TRBV5-1 with TRBJ2-1; D perhaps matches TRBD2 (5 bases). Trimming cost V 4 bases and J 7 bases, with 18 bases left between them. Germline CDR1 reads SGHRS; CDR2 reads YFSETQ. This CDR3 contains 15 residues. DNA for the CDR3: TGCGCCAGCAGCCCGAGGTATAGCGAAGATAATGAGCAGTTCTTC. Encoded protein: CASSPRYSEDNEQFF.

The chain couples TRBV6-1 to TRBJ1-4; TRBD1 agrees at 9 bases. Per germline, CDR1 MNHNS and CDR2 SASEGT. Germline trimming cut 6 bases from V and 8 bases from J; bases unmatched to any gene: 4. The CDR3 loop spans 13 amino acids. The CDR3 bases are TGTGCCAGCAGAGGGACAGGGCTCGAAAAACTGTTTTTT. Translated, it gives CASRGTGLEKLFF.

The chain is built from TRBV5-5 and TRBJ2-3, with 8 bases aligning to TRBD2. Germline V gene lookup returns CDR1 SGHKS and CDR2 YYEKEE (reference sequence). The junction had 3 bases not matched to a gene; V was cut back by 1 base and J by 2 bases. CDR3 size: 15 residues. DNA of the CDR3: TGTGCCAGCAGCTTGACTAGCGGACCCACAGATACGCAGTATTTT. Amino acid sequence: CASSLTSGPTDTQYF.

This clone was detected once. This sequence joins TRBV28 and TRBJ2-1; 11 nucleotides line up with TRBD2. V shed 5 bases and J 8 bases; nucleotides not matched to a gene: 14. CDR1 is MDHEN, CDR2 SYDVKM, per germline. The CDR3 length is 17 residues. The CDR3 reads CASSLRGSGRVIDEQFF. The CDR3 DNA reads TGTGCCAGCAGTCTTCGGGGTAGCGGGAGGGTTATCGATGAGCAGTTCTTC.

V usage is TRBV27 and J usage is TRBJ1-1, with D unresolved. The CDR3 totals 14 residues. Per the germline V gene, CDR1 is MNHEY and CDR2 is SMNVEV (reference sequence). Trimming cost V 6 bases and J 8 bases, with 19 bases left between them. The CDR3 is CASSLSATGREAFF. CDR3 bases: TGTGCCAGCAGCCTCTCCGCGACGGGGAGGGAAGCTTTCTTT.

This clone was seen a single time. The genes are TRBV9 and TRBJ2-2; 12 nucleotides agree with TRBD2. The V and J ends lost 1 base and 5 bases, in that order; junction bases with no gene match: 15. This CDR3 has 20 residues. CDR1 and CDR2 (germline): SGDLS, YYNGEE. This chain's CDR3 is CASSVSGPSGRAVGTGELFF. CDR3 coding DNA: TGTGCCAGCAGCGTATCTGGTCCTAGCGGGAGGGCCGTGGGTACCGGGGAGCTGTTTTTT.

The chain is built from TRBV2 and TRBJ1-1; 9 bases match TRBD1. Germline trimming cut 4 bases from V and 2 bases from J; bases unmatched to any gene: 5. Germline lookup yields CDR1 SNHLY and CDR2 FYNNEI. This CDR3 has 15 residues. This chain's CDR3 is CASSVGQGINTEAFF. DNA for the CDR3: TGTGCCAGCAGTGTGGGACAGGGAATTAACACTGAAGCTTTCTTT.

The J gene is TRBJ1-1, the V gene TRBV6-5; D is possibly TRBD1 (6 bases). The CDR3 has 14 amino acids. Germline V gene sequence: CDR1 MNHEY, CDR2 SVGAGI. V was trimmed by 2 bases and J by 4 bases, leaving 11 bases between them. Written as DNA, the CDR3 is TGTGCCAGCAGTTACCTGACAGGCGGCACTGAAGCTTTCTTT. It is translated as CASSYLTGGTEAFF.

V usage is TRBV28 and J usage is TRBJ2-1, with TRBD2 identical over 11 bases. Germline CDR1 is MDHEN and CDR2 is SYDVKM. V lost 6 bases, J lost 6 bases, and 10 bases stayed unmatched. This CDR3 has 16 residues. Here the CDR3 DNA reads TGTGCCAGCAGATCACATAGCGGGAGGGATCTCAATGAGCAGTTCTTC. The encoded protein is CASRSHSGRDLNEQFF.